Listed below are T cell receptor beta chains from one sample, sequenced in a study of blood T cell repertoires in COVID-19. The repertoire was sequenced with immunoSEQ multiplex PCR; TCRdb's copy has only in-frame clones and lacks some. The top ten hold about 2% of the sample, which has about 230,000 clones, 70% to 85% seen once. The sequenced sample was peripheral blood. The source is a man between 40 and 49 years old who had recovered from COVID-19. The CDR3 runs from the conserved cysteine through the conserved F or W. D genes are given only for firm matches. Not all rows give a size; the values are once, few, many and, for expanded clones, a class.

TRBV27	TRBJ1-5	.	.	CASRKSEGGANQPQHF	TGTGCCAGCAGGAAGAGCGAGGGGGGGGCCAATCAGCCCCAGCATTTT
TRBV6-5	TRBJ1-2	.	.	CASSLLSRANYGYTF	TGTGCCAGCAGTTTATTGTCCAGGGCTAACTATGGCTACACCTTC
TRBV6-1	TRBJ2-3	few	TRBD1	CASSVQGGSGTDTQYF	TGTGCCAGCAGTGTACAGGGGGGCTCTGGCACAGATACGCAGTATTTT
TRBV18	TRBJ2-1	.	.	CASSPQGAGTINEQFF	TGTGCCAGCTCACCACAAGGTGCGGGAACGATCAATGAGCAGTTCTTC
TRBV30	TRBJ1-6	.	TRBD1	CAWRNRGFGDSPLHF	TGTGCCTGGAGGAACAGGGGATTTGGCGATTCACCCCTCCACTTT
TRBV6-5	TRBJ2-1	.	TRBD2	CASSSLGGGIHEQFF	TGTGCCAGCAGCTCGCTCGGGGGAGGGATCCATGAGCAGTTCTTC
TRBV5-1	TRBJ2-7	.	TRBD1	CASSLGMGTAYEQYF	TGCGCCAGCAGCTTGGGGATGGGGACAGCCTACGAGCAGTACTTC
TRBV7-8	TRBJ1-2	.	.	CASSLMTSNYGYTF	TGTGCCAGCAGCTTAATGACTTCTAACTATGGCTACACCTTC
TRBV4-1	TRBJ2-7	.	TRBD1	CASSPRTGYDEQYF	TGCGCCAGCAGCCCCCGGACAGGGTACGACGAGCAGTACTTC
TRBV9	TRBJ1-1	many	.	CASSEDGGFLGTEAFF	TGTGCCAGCAGCGAGGATGGGGGCTTTTTGGGCACTGAAGCTTTCTTT
TRBV27	TRBJ2-4	.	.	CASSFQNIQYF	TGTGCCAGCAGCTTTCAAAACATTCAGTACTTC
TRBV27	TRBJ1-2	.	TRBD1	CASSPRTGWGYTF	TGTGCCAGCAGTCCCCGGACAGGGTGGGGCTACACCTTC
TRBV3-1/TRBV3-2	TRBJ2-7	.	TRBD1	CASEAGGESTYEQYF	TGTGCCAGCGAGGCAGGGGGCGAATCTACCTACGAGCAGTACTTC
TRBV7-9	TRBJ2-2	.	.	CASSQWDSNTGELFF	TGTGCCAGCAGCCAATGGGACTCCAACACCGGGGAGCTGTTTTTT
TRBV29-1	TRBJ1-1	.	.	CSIRETEAFF	TGCAGCATCCGGGAGACTGAAGCTTTCTTT
TRBV27	TRBJ2-3	.	.	CASSLSGVLADTQYF	TGTGCCAGCAGTTTGTCAGGGGTCTTAGCAGATACGCAGTATTTT
TRBV7-9	TRBJ2-7	.	TRBD2	CASSPLAGRDEQYF	TGTGCCAGCAGCCCTCTCGCGGGGAGGGACGAGCAGTACTTC
TRBV5-5	TRBJ2-5	.	.	CASSFTGLGETQYF	TGTGCCAGCAGCTTTACAGGGCTTGGAGAGACCCAGTACTTC
TRBV18	TRBJ1-1	.	.	CASSPVEGSEAFF	TGTGCCAGCTCACCCGTCGAAGGGAGTGAAGCTTTCTTT
TRBV7-9	TRBJ1-5	.	.	CASSLGVNQPQHF	TGTGCCAGCAGCTTAGGCGTAAATCAGCCCCAGCATTTT
TRBV3-1/TRBV3-2	TRBJ1-2	.	.	CASSYSRRWGGSLSGYTF	TGTGCCAGCAGCTATTCCCGCCGTTGGGGGGGCTCCCTCTCTGGCTACACCTTC
TRBV2	TRBJ2-7	.	TRBD2	CASKLLAGEGEQYF	TGTGCCAGCAAGCTACTAGCGGGAGAGGGCGAGCAGTACTTC
TRBV6-5	TRBJ1-1	.	.	CASVFWAEAEAFF	TGTGCCTCCGTCTTCTGGGCCGAAGCTGAAGCTTTCTTT
TRBV9	TRBJ2-1	once	TRBD1	CASSPGTGSYNEQFF	TGTGCCAGCAGCCCAGGGACAGGTTCCTACAATGAGCAGTTCTTC
TRBV3-1/TRBV3-2	TRBJ2-7	.	TRBD1	CASSPGQGSYEQYF	TGTGCCAGCAGCCCAGGACAGGGTTCCTACGAGCAGTACTTC
TRBV5-4	TRBJ2-3	.	.	CASSFGGRTDTQYF	TGTGCCAGCAGCTTCGGGGGGCGGACAGATACGCAGTATTTT
TRBV3-1/TRBV3-2	TRBJ2-1	.	.	CASSQDGENPNNEQFF	TGTGCCAGCAGCCAAGATGGTGAGAACCCCAACAATGAGCAGTTCTTC
TRBV12-3/TRBV12-4	TRBJ1-2	.	.	CASSLPADYGYTF	TGTGCCAGCAGTCTACCGGCGGACTATGGCTACACCTTC
TRBV7-6	TRBJ2-7	.	TRBD1	CASSLSTGGVHEQYF	TGTGCCAGCAGCTTAAGTACAGGGGGAGTCCACGAGCAGTACTTC
TRBV19	TRBJ2-2	.	TRBD2	CASSPGLVLTGELFF	TGTGCCAGTAGTCCGGGACTAGTGCTCACCGGGGAGCTGTTTTTT
TRBV24-1	TRBJ2-3	.	TRBD1	CATSDRQGGTDTQYF	TGTGCCACCAGTGATCGGCAGGGGGGCACAGATACGCAGTATTTT
TRBV6-4	TRBJ2-1	.	TRBD2	CASSDGLAGDNEQFF	TGTGCCAGCAGTGACGGACTAGCGGGGGACAATGAGCAGTTCTTC
TRBV2	TRBJ1-6	.	TRBD1	CASSPDRVNSPLHF	TGTGCCAGCAGCCCGGACAGGGTGAATTCACCCCTCCACTTT
TRBV15	TRBJ1-4	.	TRBD1	CATSSGTGREKLFF	TGTGCCACCAGCTCCGGGACAGGGCGTGAAAAACTGTTTTTT
TRBV18	TRBJ1-2	.	TRBD1	CASSPLQGEVDGYTF	TGTGCCAGCTCACCACTCCAGGGGGAAGTTGATGGCTACACCTTC
TRBV7-9	TRBJ2-3	.	TRBD2	CASSRGRVTDTQYF	TGTGCCAGCAGCCGCGGGAGGGTCACAGATACGCAGTATTTT
TRBV7-2	TRBJ2-3	.	.	CASSLGRKSSTDTQYF	TGTGCCAGCAGCTTAGGGCGGAAATCTAGCACAGATACGCAGTATTTT
TRBV11-2	TRBJ2-4	many	.	CASSLVIRGRKNIQYF	TGTGCCAGCAGCTTAGTCATCAGGGGACGAAAAAACATTCAGTACTTC
TRBV19	TRBJ2-1	.	TRBD2	CASSIRGASGYNEQFF	TGTGCCAGTAGTATTCGAGGGGCTAGCGGATACAATGAGCAGTTCTTC
TRBV10-2	TRBJ2-2	.	TRBD2	CASSEPGLAVTGELFF	TGCGCCAGCAGTGAGCCTGGACTAGCGGTCACCGGGGAGCTGTTTTTT
TRBV30	TRBJ2-7	.	TRBD1	CAWEDGTAYSYEQYF	TGTGCCTGGGAAGACGGGACAGCCTACTCCTACGAGCAGTACTTC
TRBV6-1	TRBJ2-7	.	.	CASSPDHTQYEQYF	TGTGCCAGCAGTCCGGATCACACACAGTACGAGCAGTACTTC
TRBV4-3	TRBJ2-7	.	TRBD1	CASSQDAAGGYEQYF	TGCGCCAGCAGCCAAGACGCGGCAGGGGGCTACGAGCAGTACTTC
TRBV10-3	TRBJ2-1	few	.	CASRRDNEQFF	TGTGCCTCCCGGAGAGACAATGAGCAGTTCTTC
TRBV30	TRBJ2-3	.	TRBD2	CAWSVGTSGDTDTQYF	TGTGCCTGGAGTGTAGGGACTAGCGGTGACACAGATACGCAGTATTTT
TRBV5-5	TRBJ1-2	.	.	CASSQTEINYGYTF	TGTGCCAGCAGCCAGACAGAGATTAACTATGGCTACACCTTC
TRBV11-3	TRBJ1-6	once	TRBD1	CASSSPPGQRNSPLHF	TGTGCCAGCAGCTCGCCCCCGGGACAGAGAAATTCACCCCTCCACTTT
TRBV7-2	TRBJ2-5	.	.	CASSLGLTKETQYF	TGTGCCAGCAGCCTTGGACTGACGAAAGAGACCCAGTACTTC
TRBV5-4	TRBJ1-6	.	.	CASSLNLDTLGKPLHF	TGTGCCAGCAGCTTGAACTTGGACACGTTGGGAAAACCCCTCCACTTT
TRBV6-2/TRBV6-3	TRBJ1-1	.	.	CASSLQGPNTEAFF	TGTGCCAGCAGCCTTCAGGGTCCGAACACTGAAGCTTTCTTT
TRBV18	TRBJ1-2	.	TRBD1	CASSPYRQGTDYGYTF	TGTGCCAGCTCACCCTACCGACAGGGGACCGACTATGGCTACACCTTC
TRBV6-2/TRBV6-3	TRBJ1-5	.	TRBD1	CASSYGQGAGQPQHF	TGTGCCAGCAGCTATGGACAGGGGGCCGGACAGCCCCAGCATTTT